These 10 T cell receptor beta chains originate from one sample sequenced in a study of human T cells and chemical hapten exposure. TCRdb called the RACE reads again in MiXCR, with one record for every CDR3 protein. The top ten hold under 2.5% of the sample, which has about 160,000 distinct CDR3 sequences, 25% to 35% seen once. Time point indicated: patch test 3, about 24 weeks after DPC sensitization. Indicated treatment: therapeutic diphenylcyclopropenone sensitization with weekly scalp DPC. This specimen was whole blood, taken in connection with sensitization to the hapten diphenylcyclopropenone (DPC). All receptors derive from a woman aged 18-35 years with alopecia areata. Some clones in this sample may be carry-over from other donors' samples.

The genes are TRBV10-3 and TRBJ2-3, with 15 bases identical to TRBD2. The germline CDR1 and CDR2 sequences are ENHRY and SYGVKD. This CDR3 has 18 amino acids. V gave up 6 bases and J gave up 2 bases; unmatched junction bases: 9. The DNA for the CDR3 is TGTGCCATCAGGACCGGGACTAGCGGGGGGTTAAACACAGATACGCAGTATTTT. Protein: CAIRTGTSGGLNTDTQYF.

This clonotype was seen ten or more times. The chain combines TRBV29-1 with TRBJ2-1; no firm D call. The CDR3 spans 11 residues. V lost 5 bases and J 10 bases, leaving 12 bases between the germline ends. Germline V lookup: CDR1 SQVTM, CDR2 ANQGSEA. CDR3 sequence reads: CSVRVPGEQFF. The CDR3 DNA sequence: TGCAGCGTTCGGGTCCCTGGGGAGCAGTTCTTC.

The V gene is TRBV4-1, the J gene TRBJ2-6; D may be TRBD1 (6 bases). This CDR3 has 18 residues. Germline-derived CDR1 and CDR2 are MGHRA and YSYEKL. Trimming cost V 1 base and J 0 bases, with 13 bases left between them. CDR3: CASSQAETGRSGANVLTF. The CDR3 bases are TGCGCCAGCAGCCAAGCCGAGACAGGACGCTCTGGGGCCAACGTCCTGACTTTC.

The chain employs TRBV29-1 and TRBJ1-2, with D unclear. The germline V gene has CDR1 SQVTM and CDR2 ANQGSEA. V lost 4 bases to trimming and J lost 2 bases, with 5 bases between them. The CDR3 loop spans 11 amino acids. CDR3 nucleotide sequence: TGCAGCGTTGGGCAGAACTATGGCTACACCTTC. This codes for CSVGQNYGYTF.

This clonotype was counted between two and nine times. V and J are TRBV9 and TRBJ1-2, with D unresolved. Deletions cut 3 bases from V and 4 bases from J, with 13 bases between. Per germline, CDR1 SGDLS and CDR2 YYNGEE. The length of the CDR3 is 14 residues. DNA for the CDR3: TGTGCCAGCAGCGCGGAGTGGGTCCGCTATGGCTACACCTTC. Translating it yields CASSAEWVRYGYTF.

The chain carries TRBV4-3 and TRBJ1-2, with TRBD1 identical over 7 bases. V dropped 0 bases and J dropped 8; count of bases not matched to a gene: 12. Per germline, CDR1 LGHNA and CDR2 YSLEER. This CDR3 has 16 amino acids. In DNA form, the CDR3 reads TGCGCCAGCAGCCAAGACCCAGGGGGTGTAGTAGACGGCTACACCTTC. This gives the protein CASSQDPGGVVDGYTF.

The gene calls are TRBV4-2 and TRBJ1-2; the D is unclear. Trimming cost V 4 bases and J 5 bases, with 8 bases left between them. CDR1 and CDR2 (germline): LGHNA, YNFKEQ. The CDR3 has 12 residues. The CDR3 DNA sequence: TGTGCCAGCAGCCTTTCTGAGTATGGCTACACCTTC. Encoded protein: CASSLSEYGYTF.

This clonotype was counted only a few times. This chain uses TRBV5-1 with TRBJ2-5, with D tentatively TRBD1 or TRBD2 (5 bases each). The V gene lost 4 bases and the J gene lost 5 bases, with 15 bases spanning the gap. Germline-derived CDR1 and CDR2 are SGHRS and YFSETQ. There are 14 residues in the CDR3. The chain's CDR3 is CASSPRDPGETQYF. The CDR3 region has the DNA TGCGCCAGCAGCCCCCGGGACCCTGGGGAGACCCAGTACTTC.

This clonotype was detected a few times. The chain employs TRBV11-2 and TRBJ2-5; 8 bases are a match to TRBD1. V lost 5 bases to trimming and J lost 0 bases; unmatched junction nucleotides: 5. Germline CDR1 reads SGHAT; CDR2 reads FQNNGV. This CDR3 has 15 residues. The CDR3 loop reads CASSRGQGHQETQYF. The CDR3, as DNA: TGTGCCAGCAGCCGAGGACAGGGCCACCAAGAGACCCAGTACTTC.

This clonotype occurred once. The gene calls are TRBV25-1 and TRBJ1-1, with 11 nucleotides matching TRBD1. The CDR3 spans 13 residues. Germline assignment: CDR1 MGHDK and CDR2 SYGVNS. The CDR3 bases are TGTGCTACGGATCCGGGACAGGGGGATAAAGCTTTCTTT. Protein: CATDPGQGDKAFF.